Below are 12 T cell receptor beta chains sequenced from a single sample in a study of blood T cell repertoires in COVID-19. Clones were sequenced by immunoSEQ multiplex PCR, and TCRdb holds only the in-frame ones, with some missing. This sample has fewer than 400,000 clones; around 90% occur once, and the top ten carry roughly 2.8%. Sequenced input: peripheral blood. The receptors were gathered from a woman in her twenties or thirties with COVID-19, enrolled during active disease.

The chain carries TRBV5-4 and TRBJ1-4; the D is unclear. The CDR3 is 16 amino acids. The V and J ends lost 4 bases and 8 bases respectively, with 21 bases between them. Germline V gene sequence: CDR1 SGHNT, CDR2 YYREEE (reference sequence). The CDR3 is CASSLLGSRGGEKLFF. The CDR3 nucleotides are TGTGCCAGCAGCCTCCTGGGATCGAGAGGAGGAGAAAAACTGTTTTTT.

The CDR3 here is CAWSVGPEAFF. As DNA, the CDR3 is TGTGCCTGGAGTGTGGGGCCTGAAGCTTTCTTT. V and J are TRBV30 and TRBJ1-1; the D gene is possibly TRBD1 (5 bases). V lost 0 bases and J lost 6, with 5 bases in between. This CDR3 has 11 amino acids. Looked up from germline, CDR1 is GTSNPN and CDR2 is SVGIG (reference sequence).

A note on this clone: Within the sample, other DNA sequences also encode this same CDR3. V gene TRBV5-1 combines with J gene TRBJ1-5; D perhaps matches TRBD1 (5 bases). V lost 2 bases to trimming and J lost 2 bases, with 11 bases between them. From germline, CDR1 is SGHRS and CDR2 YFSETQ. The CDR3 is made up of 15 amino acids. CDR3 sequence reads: CASSLGPGGNQPQHF. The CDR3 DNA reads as TGCGCCAGCAGCTTAGGACCGGGGGGCAATCAGCCCCAGCATTTT. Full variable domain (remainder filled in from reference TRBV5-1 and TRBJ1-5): KAGVTQTPRYLIKTRGQQVTLSCSPISGHRSVSWYQQTPGQGLQFLFEYFSETQRNKGNFPGRFSGRQFSNSRSEMNVSTLELGDSALYLCASSLGPGGNQPQHFGDGTRLSIL.

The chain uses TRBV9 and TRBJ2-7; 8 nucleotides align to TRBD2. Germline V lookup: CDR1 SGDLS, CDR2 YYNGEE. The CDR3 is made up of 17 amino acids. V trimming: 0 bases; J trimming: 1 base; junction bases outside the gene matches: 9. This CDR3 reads CASSVGGAGGGSYEQYF. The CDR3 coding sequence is TGTGCCAGCAGCGTAGGAGGCGCGGGAGGCGGATCCTACGAGCAGTACTTC.

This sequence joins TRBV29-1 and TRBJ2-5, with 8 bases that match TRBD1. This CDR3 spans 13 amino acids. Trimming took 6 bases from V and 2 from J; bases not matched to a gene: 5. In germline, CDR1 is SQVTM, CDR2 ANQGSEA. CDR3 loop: CSVPWTGQETQYF. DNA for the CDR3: TGCAGCGTCCCCTGGACAGGGCAAGAGACCCAGTACTTC.

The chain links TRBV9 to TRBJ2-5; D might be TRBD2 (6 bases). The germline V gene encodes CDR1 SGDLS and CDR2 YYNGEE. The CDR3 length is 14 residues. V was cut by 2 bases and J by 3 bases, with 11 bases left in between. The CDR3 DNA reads TGTGCCAGCAGCGTCGGGACTCTTAAAGAGACCCAGTACTTC. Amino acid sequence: CASSVGTLKETQYF. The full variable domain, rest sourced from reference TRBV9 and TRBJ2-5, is DSGVTQTPKHLITATGQRVTLRCSPRSGDLSVYWYQQSLDQGLQFLIQYYNGEERAKGNILERFSAQQFPDLHSELNLSSLELGDSALYFCASSVGTLKETQYFGPGTRLLVL.

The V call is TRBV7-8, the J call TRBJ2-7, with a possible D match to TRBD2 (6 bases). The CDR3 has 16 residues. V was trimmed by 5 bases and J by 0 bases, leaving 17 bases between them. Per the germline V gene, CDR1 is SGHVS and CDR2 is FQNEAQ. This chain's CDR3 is CASSRFSGGSSYEQYF. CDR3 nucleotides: TGTGCCAGCAGCCGTTTTAGCGGTGGCAGCTCCTACGAGCAGTACTTC.

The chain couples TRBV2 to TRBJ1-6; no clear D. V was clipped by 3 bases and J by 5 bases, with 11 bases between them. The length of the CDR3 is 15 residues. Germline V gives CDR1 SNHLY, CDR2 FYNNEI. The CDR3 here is CASSDEGGNNSPLHF. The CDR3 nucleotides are TGTGCCAGCAGTGATGAGGGAGGGAATAATTCACCCCTCCACTTT.

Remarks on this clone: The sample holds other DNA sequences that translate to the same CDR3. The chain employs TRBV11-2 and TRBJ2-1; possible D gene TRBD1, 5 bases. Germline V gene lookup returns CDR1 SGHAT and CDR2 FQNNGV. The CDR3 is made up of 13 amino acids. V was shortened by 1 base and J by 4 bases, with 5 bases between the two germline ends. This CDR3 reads CASSLAGYNEQFF. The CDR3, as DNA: TGTGCCAGCAGCTTAGCAGGGTACAATGAGCAGTTCTTC. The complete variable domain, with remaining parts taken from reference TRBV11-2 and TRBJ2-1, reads EAGVAQSPRYKIIEKRQSVAFWCNPISGHATLYWYQQILGQGPKLLIQFQNNGVVDDSQLPKDRFSAERLKGVDSTLKIQPAKLEDSAVYLCASSLAGYNEQFFGPGTRLTVL.

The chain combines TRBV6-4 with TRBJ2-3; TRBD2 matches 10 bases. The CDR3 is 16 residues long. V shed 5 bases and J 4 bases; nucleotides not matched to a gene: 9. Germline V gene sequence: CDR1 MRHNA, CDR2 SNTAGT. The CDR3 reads CASSKSSGSIPDTQYF. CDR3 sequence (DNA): TGTGCCAGCAGTAAGTCTAGCGGGAGTATCCCAGATACGCAGTATTTT.

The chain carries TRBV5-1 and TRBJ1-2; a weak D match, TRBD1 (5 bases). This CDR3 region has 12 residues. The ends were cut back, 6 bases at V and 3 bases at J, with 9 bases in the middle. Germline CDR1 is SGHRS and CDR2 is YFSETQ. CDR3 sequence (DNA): TGCGCCAGCACCGCAGGGTACTATGGCTACACCTTC. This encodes CASTAGYYGYTF.

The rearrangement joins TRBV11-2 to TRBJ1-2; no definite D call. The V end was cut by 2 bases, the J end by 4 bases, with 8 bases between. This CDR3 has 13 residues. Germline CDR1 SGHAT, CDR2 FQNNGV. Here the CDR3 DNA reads TGTGCCAGCAGCTTATCGGCGGGCTATGGCTACACCTTC. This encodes CASSLSAGYGYTF.